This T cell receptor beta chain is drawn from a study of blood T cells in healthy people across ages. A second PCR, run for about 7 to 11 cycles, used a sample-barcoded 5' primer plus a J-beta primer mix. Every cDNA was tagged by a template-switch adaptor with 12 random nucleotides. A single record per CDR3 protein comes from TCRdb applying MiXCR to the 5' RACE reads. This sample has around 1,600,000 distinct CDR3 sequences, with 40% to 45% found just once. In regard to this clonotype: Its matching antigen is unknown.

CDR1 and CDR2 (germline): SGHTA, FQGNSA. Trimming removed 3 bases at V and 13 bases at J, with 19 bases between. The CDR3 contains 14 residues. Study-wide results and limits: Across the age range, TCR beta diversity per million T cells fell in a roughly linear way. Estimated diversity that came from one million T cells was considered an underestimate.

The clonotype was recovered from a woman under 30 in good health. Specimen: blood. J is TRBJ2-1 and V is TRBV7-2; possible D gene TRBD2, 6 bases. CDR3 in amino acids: CASSFGRNSETQFF. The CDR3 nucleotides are TGTGCCAGCAGCTTTGGGAGGAATTCTGAGACCCAGTTCTTC.